This TCR beta chain was sequenced during a study of CD8+CD57+ T cells in acquired aplastic anemia. Background on the study: About 3 ug was the average amount of DNA from sorted CD4+ and CD8+ cells. Findings and caveats of the study: With respect to CD8+ Simpson's diversity, patients and controls did not differ significantly. Patients shared around 31 CD8+ CDR3 sequences with controls.

Concerning this clonotype itself: The antigen remains undetermined.

Flow cytometry had shown expanded CD8+CD57+ cells in the patients chosen for sequencing. The CDR3 contains 18 residues. CDR1 is SGHNT and CDR2 is YYREEE in the germline V gene (reference sequence). J lost 0 bases, V lost 3 bases, and 8 bases had no gene match. For CDR3 and TCR beta VDJ profiling, genomic DNA was the template used. From the reads, TCRdb called clonotypes with MiXCR, one entry per CDR3 protein. The sample yields 180,000 or so distinct CDR3 sequences, about 60% seen once. The genes are TRBV5-4 and TRBJ1-4; TRBD1 matches 10 bases. This TCR derives from a human donor with aplastic anemia. What was sequenced was sorted CD4+, CD8+, or CD8+CD57+ T cells (not recorded which) from PBMCs. This chain's CDR3 is CASSSETGGRATNEKLFF. CDR3 sequence (DNA): TGTGCCAGCAGCTCAGAGACAGGGGGCAGGGCAACTAATGAAAAACTGTTTTTT.